The 10 T cell receptor beta chains reported below all come from one sample, sequenced in a study of PD-L1 blockade in urothelial cancer. Libraries were prepared by immunoSEQ multiplex PCR; TCRdb keeps only in-frame clonotypes and omits some of them. The table has about 63,000 clones, about four fifths seen once. The time point denotes: pretreatment peripheral blood. The starting material was PBMCs, obtained around atezolizumab (anti-PD-L1) treatment. The receptors come from a man between 65 and 85 years old with urothelial cancer.

The chain joins TRBV6-1 to TRBJ1-1, with D tentatively TRBD1 (5 bases). The germline V and J ends were trimmed by 6 bases and 8 bases, with 22 bases remaining between them. CDR3 size: 15 residues. The germline V gene encodes CDR1 MNHNS and CDR2 SASEGT. The CDR3 region is CASSRPVGLRVEAFF. As DNA, the CDR3 is TGTGCCAGCAGCCGTCCGGTGGGACTGAGGGTAGAAGCTTTCTTT.

The rearrangement joins TRBV4-3 to TRBJ1-4, with D maybe TRBD1 (6 bases). The germline gives CDR1 LGHNA, CDR2 YSLEER. CDR3 length: 14 amino acids. The V end was cut by 1 base, the J end by 6 bases, with 9 bases between. The CDR3, as DNA: TGCGCCAGCAGCCAAGGGACAGAGGATGAAAAACTGTTTTTT. Encoded protein: CASSQGTEDEKLFF.

The chain joins TRBV10-3 to TRBJ1-2; D is unresolved. This CDR3 has 16 amino acids. The V and J ends lost 0 bases and 1 base respectively, with 12 bases between them. CDR1 and CDR2 from the germline V gene are ENHRY and SYGVKD. DNA of the CDR3: TGTGCCATCAGTGAGTCCCTCCTTACAGTTAACTATGGCTACACCTTC. Translating it yields CAISESLLTVNYGYTF.

This chain joins TRBV5-4 and TRBJ2-7; TRBD1 matches at 8 bases. The germline V gene encodes CDR1 SGHNT and CDR2 YYREEE (reference sequence). With 4 bases clipped from V and 9 bases from J, the junction kept 12 bases outside the gene matches. This CDR3 comprises 14 residues. CDR3 nucleotide sequence: TGTGCCAGCAGCCGAGGAGGGGCAGGGGGCGCGCAGTACTTC. This translates into CASSRGGAGGAQYF.

This chain connects TRBV19 to TRBJ1-1; TRBD1 agrees at 9 bases. This CDR3 contains 15 residues. Trimming at V came to 2 bases and at J to 1 base, leaving 2 bases not matched to a gene. Germline loops: CDR1 LNHDA, CDR2 SQIVND (reference sequence). In DNA form, the CDR3 reads TGTGCCAGTAGTATATCGGACAGGGGGAACACTGAAGCTTTCTTT. This codes for CASSISDRGNTEAFF.

The chain recombines TRBV6-1 with TRBJ2-7, with D possibly TRBD2 on 5 matching bases. V lost 2 bases, J lost 4 bases, and 15 bases lay in between. Germline values: CDR1 MNHNS, CDR2 SASEGT. The CDR3 is 15 residues long. CDR3 residues: CASSERVGPGYEQYF. DNA of the CDR3: TGTGCCAGCAGTGAAAGGGTAGGCCCGGGATACGAGCAGTACTTC.

V gene TRBV4-1 combines with J gene TRBJ1-4; tentatively, D is TRBD1 (5 bases). Germline V gene lookup returns CDR1 MGHRA and CDR2 YSYEKL. Trimming left V 4 bases short and J 2 bases short, with 8 bases between. This CDR3 has 14 residues. The CDR3 is CASSPGSTNEKLFF. CDR3 in DNA: TGCGCCAGCAGCCCAGGGTCTACTAATGAAAAACTGTTTTTT.

This clone was seen only once. The chain has TRBV6-5 and TRBJ2-3; TRBD2 matches 11 bases. The germline gives CDR1 MNHEY, CDR2 SVGAGI. V trimming: 9 bases; J trimming: 2 bases; junction bases outside the gene matches: 4. The CDR3 extends over 14 amino acids. CDR3 amino acids: CASGLAGPTDTQYF. DNA for the CDR3: TGTGCCAGTGGACTAGCGGGCCCCACAGATACGCAGTATTTT.

The chain is built from TRBV5-4 and TRBJ1-2; tentatively, D is TRBD1 (6 bases). The CDR3 has 14 amino acids. From germline, CDR1 is SGHNT and CDR2 YYREEE (reference sequence). The V end lost 4 bases, the J end lost 2 bases, and 12 bases lay between the germline ends. CDR3 loop: CASSLAGANYGYTF. CDR3 DNA: TGTGCCAGCAGCCTCGCGGGGGCAAACTATGGCTACACCTTC.

The chain is built from TRBV28 and TRBJ2-1; D unresolved. V lost 6 bases and J 0 bases, leaving 9 bases between the germline ends. The CDR3 is 14 residues long. Germline V gene lookup returns CDR1 MDHEN and CDR2 SYDVKM. DNA for the CDR3: TGTGCCAGCAGGCCGACACACTCCTACAATGAGCAGTTCTTC. This translates into CASRPTHSYNEQFF.